What follows describes a single T cell receptor beta chain. The data are from a study of T cell repertoires in cytomegalovirus infection. TCRdb called the reads again in MiXCR, with one record for every CDR3 protein. The sample carries 600,000 to 800,000 distinct CDR3 sequences, roughly 24% recorded once. J lost 1 base, V lost 3 bases, and 8 bases had no gene match. The CDR3 extends over 18 amino acids. Sample: CD8+ T cells from PBMCs. The TCR comes from a human donor in good health (CMV status not recorded). Some clones in this sample may be carry-over from other donors' samples. The chain couples TRBV23-1 to TRBJ2-5; TRBD2 agrees at 13 bases. TRBV23-1 is an ORF, and what it does is uncertain. The CDR3 is CASSHGLAGVSIQETQYF. The CDR3 coding sequence is TGCGCCAGCAGTCATGGACTAGCGGGGGTTTCCATCCAAGAGACCCAGTACTTC.